Shown below are 14 T cell receptor beta chains from a single sample sequenced in a study of CD8+CD57+ T cells in acquired aplastic anemia listed by TCRdb under 2018. The sequencer listed for this sample is Illumina HiSeq 2000. Genomic DNA was used as template for profiling of TCR beta VDJ combinations and CDR3 sequences. TCRdb took the public reads, trimmed them with fastp at Q25, ran MiXCR for clone calling and kept in-frame beta chains. Each entry is one CDR3 protein sequence, shown with its most common DNA and genes. The table for this sample lists around 200,000 distinct CDR3 sequences; 40% to 50% of them were counted only once. Jointly, the top ten make up approximately 9.7% of the sample. Patients chosen for sequencing had shown expansion of CD8+CD57+ cells by flow cytometry. The specimen was sorted CD4+, CD8+, or CD8+CD57+ T cells (not recorded which) from PBMCs. The origin of the receptors is a human donor with aplastic anemia.

This clonotype was picked up many times. The chain has TRBV2 and TRBJ2-7; D possibly uses TRBD1 or TRBD2 (5 bases each). Germline CDR1 and CDR2: SNHLY and FYNNEI. The CDR3 spans 17 residues. V was cut by 6 bases and J by 2 bases, with 23 bases left in between. For the CDR3, the DNA is TGTGCCAGCAGCCCCCTACCTCCCGGGGCCTTTCCCTACGAGCAGTACTTC. This codes for CASSPLPPGAFPYEQYF.

The chain combines TRBV15 with TRBJ2-3; D perhaps matches TRBD2 (5 bases). This CDR3 is built from 17 residues. V gave up 3 bases and J gave up 0 bases, with 16 bases separating them. Germline assignment: CDR1 LNHNV and CDR2 YYDKDF (reference sequence). CDR3 loop: CATSSSGLAGSTDTQYF. Here the CDR3 DNA reads TGTGCCACCAGCAGCTCCGGGCTAGCTGGCAGCACAGATACGCAGTATTTT.

Worth noting for this clonotype: This may come from a read error, since a much larger clone is one base off. The chain joins TRBV10-3 to TRBJ1-1, with D maybe TRBD1 (5 bases). CDR3 length: 15 residues. Germline V CDR1 and CDR2: ENHRY, SYGVKD. The DNA for the CDR3 is TGTGCCAGCAGTCACTCGCCGGGGCTGGACACTGAAGCTTTCTTT. Protein: CASSHSPGLDTEAFF.

CDR3 coding DNA: TGCAGTGCTAGGGGAGCGGGGGGGTGGAACGAGCAGTACTTC. Translating gives CSARGAGGWNEQYF. V and J are TRBV20-1 and TRBJ2-7; 10 nucleotides agree with TRBD2. Germline CDR1 is DFQATT and CDR2 is SNEGSKA (reference sequence). With V trimmed by 3 bases and J by 5 bases, 7 bases remained unmatched. The CDR3 loop spans 14 amino acids.

This chain joins TRBV20-1 and TRBJ1-1; no reliable D call. This CDR3 has 11 residues. V lost 1 base and J 5 bases, leaving 5 bases between the germline ends. The germline gives CDR1 DFQATT, CDR2 SNEGSKA (reference sequence). The DNA of the CDR3 is TGCAGTGCTAGAGGTGTGACTGAAGCTTTCTTT. It translates to CSARGVTEAFF.

The gene calls are TRBV3-1 and TRBJ1-1; the D gene is possibly TRBD1 (6 bases). V lost 5 bases, J lost 6 bases, and 13 bases lay in between. This CDR3 region has 13 residues. Germline CDR1 reads LGHDT; CDR2 reads YNNKEL (reference sequence). The CDR3 DNA sequence: TGTGCCAGCAGCAAACTCAGGGGTGCTGAAGCTTTCTTT. It translates to CASSKLRGAEAFF.

This chain joins TRBV6-5 and TRBJ2-5; TRBD1 might be the D (6 bases). Germline CDR1 is MNHEY and CDR2 is SVGAGI. The CDR3 length is 14 residues. Trimming removed 2 bases from V and 4 bases from J, with 11 bases in between. CDR3 loop: CASSYVGRGETQYF. The DNA for the CDR3 is TGTGCCAGCAGTTACGTGGGCAGGGGAGAGACCCAGTACTTC.

This clonotype was counted ten times or more. This chain links TRBV5-1 with TRBJ2-3, with 9 nucleotides matching TRBD2. V was pared by 6 bases and J by 1 base, with 9 bases of the junction left unmatched. CDR3 length: 16 amino acids. CDR1 and CDR2 (germline): SGHRS, YFSETQ. CDR3 sequence: CASTRLAGLGTDTQYF. The CDR3 DNA sequence: TGCGCCAGCACCAGGCTAGCGGGACTTGGCACAGATACGCAGTATTTT.

This clonotype was counted many times. The CDR3 sequence: CASSLRVPGDRGSSPLHF. The CDR3 region has the DNA TGTGCCAGCAGCTTAAGGGTCCCTGGGGACAGGGGGTCTTCACCCCTCCACTTT. V gene TRBV7-3 combines with J gene TRBJ1-6, with 11 bases that match TRBD1. Looked up from germline, CDR1 is SGHTA and CDR2 is FQGTGA. This CDR3 region has 18 residues. J lost 9 bases, V lost 1 base, and 11 bases had no gene match.

This clonotype has just a few counts. The CDR3 coding sequence is TGTGCCAGCAGCAACAGGGTCCTAGCCAAAAACATTCAGTACTTC. Protein: CASSNRVLAKNIQYF. The gene calls are TRBV6-2 or TRBV6-3 and TRBJ2-4, with D possibly being TRBD1 (6 bases). Germline CDR1 reads MNHEY; CDR2 reads SVGEGT. Trimming left V 6 bases short and J 0 bases short, with 12 bases between. The CDR3 length is 15 residues.

This clonotype came up once. This chain links TRBV20-1 with TRBJ1-5, with no clear D. The V gene's germline CDR1 is DFQATT and CDR2 SNEGSKA (reference sequence). V shed 3 bases and J shed 3 bases, with 12 bases lying between them. This CDR3 has 14 amino acids. CDR3 sequence reads: CSARRGNNNQPQHF. DNA of the CDR3: TGCAGTGCTAGGCGAGGGAATAACAATCAGCCCCAGCATTTT.

This clonotype was seen repeatedly, ten times or more. This chain uses TRBV7-8 with TRBJ2-5; D possibly corresponds to TRBD2 (6 bases). Trimming pared 3 bases from V and 2 bases from J, leaving 16 bases between. The CDR3 sequence is 16 residues long. The V gene's germline CDR1 is SGHVS and CDR2 FQNEAQ. For the CDR3, the DNA is TGTGCCAGCAGCTTGGGGGGTCGGAGCGTACAAGAGACCCAGTACTTC. This gives the protein CASSLGGRSVQETQYF.

V usage is TRBV7-9 and J usage is TRBJ2-5; perhaps D is TRBD1 or TRBD2 (5 bases each). V lost 4 bases to trimming and J lost 5 bases, with 14 bases between them. The germline V gene encodes CDR1 SEHNR and CDR2 FQNEAQ (reference sequence). The CDR3 is made up of 14 amino acids. The CDR3: CASSYGTPRETQYF. CDR3 DNA: TGTGCCAGCAGCTATGGGACGCCACGGGAGACCCAGTACTTC. Using reference TRBV7-9 and TRBJ2-5 for the parts outside the CDR3, the full variable domain is DTGVSQNPRHKITKRGQNVTFRCDPISEHNRLYWYRQTLGQGPEFLTYFQNEAQLEKSRLLSDRFSAERPKGSFSTLEIQRTEQGDSAMYLCASSYGTPRETQYFGPGTRLLVL.

A word on this clonotype: A much bigger clone sits one base away, suggesting this may be a read error. This likely comes from a read error, as the CDR3 has no conserved phenylalanine or tryptophan at its end. The rearrangement uses TRBV11-2 and TRBJ2-2; no clear D. Germline V CDR1 and CDR2: SGHAT, FQNNGV. The V gene lost 5 bases and the J gene lost 6 bases, with 10 bases spanning the gap. This CDR3 comprises 13 residues. This CDR3 reads CASSPIWAGELFS. The CDR3 coding sequence is TGTGCCAGCAGCCCCATCTGGGCCGGGGAGCTGTTTTCT.